The TCR beta chain described here comes from a study of monozygotic twins with inflammatory bowel disease. Overall study findings and caveats: In patient repertoires, differing immunosuppressive treatments may have added some variability.

Approximately 3,200 ng of total RNA went into each TCR library. TCRdb re-called the 5' RACE reads and catalogs CDR3 proteins one per entry, DNA excluded. The data show 350,000 to 550,000 distinct CDR3 sequences, and the top ten clones hold 2.4%. Germline assignment: CDR1 MNHEY and CDR2 SMNVEV (reference sequence). The CDR3 is 13 amino acids. As concerns this clonotype: Its antigen is as yet unknown.

The rearrangement uses TRBV27 and TRBJ2-3; TCRdb's assignment of TRBD1 cannot be checked, as there is no DNA. The TCR was taken from a human donor with ulcerative colitis or Crohn's disease, or a healthy co-twin of an affected twin (not recorded which). Sequenced input: blood. The CDR3 reads CASTPKYTDTQYF.